These T cell receptor beta chains were read from a single sample in a study of blood T cell repertoires in COVID-19. The table came from immunoSEQ multiplex PCR; TCRdb's copy has only in-frame clones and leaves some out. This sample has fewer than 70,000 clones, with 60% to 85% found just once. Sample: peripheral blood. The receptors stem from a human donor in a cohort sampled during active COVID-19. Each CDR3 is given with its conserved first and last residue. A D gene is named only where the DNA matches it firmly. Clone size is stated in some rows and not others, as once, few, many or a class when expanded.

11 TRBJ1-1 - TRBV29-1 - CSGRGDSGAFF TGCAGCGGGCGAGGTGACAGCGGGGCTTTCTTT
14 TRBJ2-1 - TRBV19 few CASSMGRERNEQFF TGTGCCAGTAGTATGGGCCGGGAGAGGAATGAGCAGTTCTTC
16 TRBJ2-7 TRBD2 TRBV6-6 - CASRLTVTGGSLEQYF TGTGCCAGCAGACTTACGGTGACGGGGGGATCTCTCGAGCAGTACTTC
15 TRBJ2-7 TRBD1 TRBV6-1 - CASSEGRTGVYEQYF TGTGCCAGCAGTGAGGGCCGGACAGGAGTTTACGAGCAGTACTTC
13 TRBJ2-7 - TRBV2 - CASSGSLLYEQYF TGTGCCAGCAGTGGTAGCCTCCTATACGAGCAGTACTTC
14 TRBJ1-5 - TRBV5-6 - CASSLGSINQPQHF TGTGCCAGCAGCTTGGGTTCCATCAATCAGCCCCAGCATTTT
15 TRBJ2-7 TRBD2 TRBV7-9 - CASSFTSGRGYEQYF TGTGCCAGCAGCTTTACTAGCGGGAGGGGGTACGAGCAGTACTTC
15 TRBJ2-3 - TRBV6-1 - CASSENGRYTDTQYF TGTGCCAGCAGTGAAAATGGCAGGTACACAGATACGCAGTATTTT
17 TRBJ2-3 - TRBV21-1 - CASSTGGCRGFSDTQYF TGTGCCAGCAGCACCGGAGGCTGCAGGGGCTTTTCAGATACGCAGTATTTT
14 TRBJ1-2 - TRBV19 - CASRRSGGNYGYTF TGTGCCAGTAGAAGGTCCGGGGGGAACTATGGCTACACCTTC
11 TRBJ1-1 - TRBV15 few CATSRNTEAFF TGTGCCACCAGCCGGAACACTGAAGCTTTCTTT
16 TRBJ2-1 - TRBV6-2/TRBV6-3 - CASSSQLAGSYNEQFF TGTGCCAGCAGTTCACAGCTGGCGGGCTCCTACAATGAGCAGTTCTTC
14 TRBJ1-4 TRBD1 TRBV18 - CASSGGTVNEKLFF TGTGCCAGCTCTGGAGGGACAGTAAATGAAAAACTGTTTTTT
11 TRBJ2-7 TRBD2 TRBV11-2 - CASSVSGSMYF TGTGCCAGCAGCGTTAGCGGGAGCATGTACTTC
14 TRBJ1-2 - TRBV5-3 - CARSFGGRDYGYTF TGTGCCAGAAGTTTTGGGGGCAGGGACTATGGCTACACCTTC
14 TRBJ2-7 TRBD1 TRBV28 - CASRSGGLSYEQYF TGTGCCAGCAGGTCAGGGGGCCTGTCCTACGAGCAGTACTTC
16 TRBJ1-6 TRBD1 TRBV3-1/TRBV3-2 - CASSRNRDRANSPLHF TGTGCCAGCAGCCGGAACCGTGACAGGGCCAATTCACCCCTCCACTTT
13 TRBJ1-1 - TRBV7-9 few CASSPRGLAEAFF TGTGCCAGCAGCCCCAGGGGCCTGGCTGAAGCTTTCTTT
15 TRBJ2-7 TRBD1 TRBV2 - CASRLSQGAFAEQYF TGTGCCAGCCGTCTATCACAGGGGGCGTTCGCCGAGCAGTACTTC
13 TRBJ1-1 - TRBV6-5 - CASSYKAGSKGFF TGTGCCAGCAGTTACAAGGCAGGGTCGAAGGGTTTCTTT
13 TRBJ1-2 - TRBV7-6 - CASSLLQVDGYTF TGTGCCAGCAGCTTATTACAGGTAGATGGCTACACCTTC
15 TRBJ1-6 - TRBV7-9 - CASSSMSSYNSPLHF TGTGCCAGCAGTTCAATGAGCTCCTATAATTCACCCCTCCACTTT